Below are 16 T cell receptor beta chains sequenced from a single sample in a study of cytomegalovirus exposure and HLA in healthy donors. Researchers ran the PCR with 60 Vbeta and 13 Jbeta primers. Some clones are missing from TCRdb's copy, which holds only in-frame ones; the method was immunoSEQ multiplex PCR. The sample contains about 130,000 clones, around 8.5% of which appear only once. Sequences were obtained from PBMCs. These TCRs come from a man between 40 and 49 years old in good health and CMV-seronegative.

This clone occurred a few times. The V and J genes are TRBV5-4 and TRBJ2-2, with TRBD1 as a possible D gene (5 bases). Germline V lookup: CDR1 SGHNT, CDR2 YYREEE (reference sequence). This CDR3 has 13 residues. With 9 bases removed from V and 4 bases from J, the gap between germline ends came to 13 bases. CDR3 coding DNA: TGTGCCATCCCTAACACAGGCACCGGGGAGCTGTTTTTT. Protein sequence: CAIPNTGTGELFF. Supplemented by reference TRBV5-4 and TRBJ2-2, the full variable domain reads ETGVTQSPTHLIKTRGQQVTLRCSSQSGHNTVSWYQQALGQGPQFIFQYYREEENGRGNFPPRFSGLQFPNYSSELNVNALELDDSALYLCAIPNTGTGELFFGEGSRLTVL.

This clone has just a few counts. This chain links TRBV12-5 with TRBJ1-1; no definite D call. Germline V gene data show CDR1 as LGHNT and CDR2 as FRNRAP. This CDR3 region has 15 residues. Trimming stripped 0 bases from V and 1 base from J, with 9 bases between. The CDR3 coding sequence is TGTGCTAGTGGTTTGGTACGGGTTCGGAACACTGAAGCTTTCTTT. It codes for CASGLVRVRNTEAFF.

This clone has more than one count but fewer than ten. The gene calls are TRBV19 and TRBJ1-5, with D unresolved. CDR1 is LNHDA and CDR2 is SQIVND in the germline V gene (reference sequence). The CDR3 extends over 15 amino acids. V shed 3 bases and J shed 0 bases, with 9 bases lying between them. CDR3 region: CASSMFIVSNQPQHF. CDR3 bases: TGTGCCAGTAGTATGTTCATAGTTAGCAATCAGCCCCAGCATTTT.

CDR3 bases: TGTGCCAGCAGCCCCGGGACTAGAGGGTATTTT. As protein: CASSPGTRGYF. The chain recombines TRBV11-2 with TRBJ2-3, with TRBD2 matching 8 bases. Germline V gene sequence: CDR1 SGHAT, CDR2 FQNNGV. V trimming: 5 bases; J trimming: 14 bases; junction bases outside the gene matches: 6. The CDR3 extends over 11 amino acids. The full variable domain, completed using reference TRBV11-2 and TRBJ2-3, is EAGVAQSPRYKIIEKRQSVAFWCNPISGHATLYWYQQILGQGPKLLIQFQNNGVVDDSQLPKDRFSAERLKGVDSTLKIQPAKLEDSAVYLCASSPGTRGYFGPGTRLTVL.

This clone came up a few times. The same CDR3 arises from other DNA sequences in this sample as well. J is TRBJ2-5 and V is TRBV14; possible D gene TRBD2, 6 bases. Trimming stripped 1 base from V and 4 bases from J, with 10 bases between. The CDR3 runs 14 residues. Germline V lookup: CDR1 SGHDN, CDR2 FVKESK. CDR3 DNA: TGTGCCAGCAGCCAAGGCCTAGCGACAGAGACCCAGTACTTC. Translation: CASSQGLATETQYF.

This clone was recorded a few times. This CDR3 reads CSGLGEKLFF. In nucleotides, the CDR3 is TGCAGCGGACTTGGTGAAAAACTGTTTTTT. V gene TRBV29-1 combines with J gene TRBJ1-4; no firm D call. CDR1 SQVTM and CDR2 ANQGSEA come from the germline V gene. The ends were cut back, 7 bases at V and 7 bases at J, with 7 bases in the middle. CDR3 length: 10 residues.

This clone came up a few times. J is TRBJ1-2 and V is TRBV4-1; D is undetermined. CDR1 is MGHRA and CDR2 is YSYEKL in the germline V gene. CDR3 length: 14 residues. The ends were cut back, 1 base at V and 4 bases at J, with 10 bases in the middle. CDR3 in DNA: TGCGCCAGCAGCCAAGTGGTCGGGTCCTATGGCTACACCTTC. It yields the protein CASSQVVGSYGYTF.

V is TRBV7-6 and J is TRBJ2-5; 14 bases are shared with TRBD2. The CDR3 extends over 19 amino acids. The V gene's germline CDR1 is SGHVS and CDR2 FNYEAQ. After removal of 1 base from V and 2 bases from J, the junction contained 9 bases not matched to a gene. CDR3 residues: CASSLDPGLAGAKQETQYF. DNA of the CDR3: TGTGCCAGCAGCTTAGACCCGGGACTAGCGGGGGCCAAGCAAGAGACCCAGTACTTC. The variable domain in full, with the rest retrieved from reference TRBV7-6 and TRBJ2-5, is GAGVSQSPRYKVTKRGQDVALRCDPISGHVSLYWYRQALGQGPEFLTYFNYEAQQDKSGLPNDRFSAERPEGSISTLTIQRTEQRDSAMYRCASSLDPGLAGAKQETQYFGPGTRLLVL.

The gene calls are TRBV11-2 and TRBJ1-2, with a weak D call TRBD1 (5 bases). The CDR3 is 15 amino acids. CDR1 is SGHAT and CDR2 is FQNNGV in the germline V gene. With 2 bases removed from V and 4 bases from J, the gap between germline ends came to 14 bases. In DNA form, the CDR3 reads TGTGCCAGCAGCTTAAGAGCAGGGCCAAGCTATGGCTACACCTTC. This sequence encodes CASSLRAGPSYGYTF.

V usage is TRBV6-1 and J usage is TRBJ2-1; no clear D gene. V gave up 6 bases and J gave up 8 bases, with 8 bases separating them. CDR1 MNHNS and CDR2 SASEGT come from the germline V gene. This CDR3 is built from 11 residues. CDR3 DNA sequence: TGTGCCAGCAGAGCGTTGGATGAGCAGTTCTTC. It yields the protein CASRALDEQFF.

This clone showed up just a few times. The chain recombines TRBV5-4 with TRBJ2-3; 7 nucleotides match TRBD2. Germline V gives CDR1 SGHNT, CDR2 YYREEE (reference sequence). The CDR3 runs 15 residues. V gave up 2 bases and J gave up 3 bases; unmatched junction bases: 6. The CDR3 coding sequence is TGTGCCAGCAGCTTAGGACTAGTTCGAACAGATACGCAGTATTTT. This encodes CASSLGLVRTDTQYF.

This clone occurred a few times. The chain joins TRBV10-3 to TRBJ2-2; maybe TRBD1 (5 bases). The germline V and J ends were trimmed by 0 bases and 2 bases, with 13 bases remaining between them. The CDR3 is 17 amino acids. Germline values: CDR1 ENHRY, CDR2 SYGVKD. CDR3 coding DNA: TGTGCCATCAGTGAGTCACAAGGGGATTCTAACACCGGGGAGCTGTTTTTT. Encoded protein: CAISESQGDSNTGELFF.

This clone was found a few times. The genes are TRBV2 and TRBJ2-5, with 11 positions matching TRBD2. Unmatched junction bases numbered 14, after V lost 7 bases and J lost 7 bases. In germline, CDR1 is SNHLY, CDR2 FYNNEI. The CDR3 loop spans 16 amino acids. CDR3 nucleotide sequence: TGTGCCAGCATCCTGGCGATAGCGGGGGGGCCTGGGACCCAGTACTTC. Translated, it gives CASILAIAGGPGTQYF.

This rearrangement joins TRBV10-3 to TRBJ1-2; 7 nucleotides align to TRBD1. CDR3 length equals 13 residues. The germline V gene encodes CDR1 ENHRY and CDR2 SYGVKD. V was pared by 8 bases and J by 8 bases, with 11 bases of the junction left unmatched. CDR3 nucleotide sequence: TGTGCCATCCCCGAAGAGGGGGCCGAAGGCTACACCTTC. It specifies CAIPEEGAEGYTF.

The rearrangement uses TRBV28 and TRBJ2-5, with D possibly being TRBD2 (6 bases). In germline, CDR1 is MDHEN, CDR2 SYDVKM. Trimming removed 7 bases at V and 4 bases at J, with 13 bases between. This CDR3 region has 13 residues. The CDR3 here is CASKPGEGETQYF. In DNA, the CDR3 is TGTGCCAGCAAACCGGGAGAAGGAGAGACCCAGTACTTC.

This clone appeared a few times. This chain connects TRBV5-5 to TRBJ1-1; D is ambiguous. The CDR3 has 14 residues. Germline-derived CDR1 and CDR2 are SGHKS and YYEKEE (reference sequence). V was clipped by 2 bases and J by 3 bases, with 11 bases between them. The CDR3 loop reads CASSLLIRDTEAFF. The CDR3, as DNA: TGTGCCAGCAGCTTATTAATTCGGGACACTGAAGCTTTCTTT.